This TCR beta chain emerged from a study of blood T cell repertoires in COVID-19. The overall study: The United States, Italy and Spain were the sources of the acute and convalescent COVID-19 samples. T cells, B-cell-depleted T cells, or PBMCs supplied cDNA or gDNA.

The germline V gene has CDR1 MNHNY and CDR2 SVGAGI (reference sequence). CDR3 length equals 14 residues. V was clipped by 2 bases and J by 0 bases, with 5 bases between them. Original analysis: Reference gene primers were amplified, and this amplification served to estimate nucleated cell counts. Sequencing was performed with immunoSEQ multiplex PCR; in TCRdb, only in-frame clones are kept and a portion is missing. That table furnishes V, J and clone size, whereas the DNA furnished D and trimming. This table has roughly 100,000 clones, around 86% appearing once. The sample comprised peripheral blood. The receptor's source is a man in his fifties with active or convalescent COVID-19. This sequence joins TRBV6-6 and TRBJ1-3; D not certain. CDR3 residues: CASSYRDSGNTIYF. In nucleotides, the CDR3 is TGTGCCAGCAGTTACAGAGACTCTGGAAACACCATATATTTT.